The TCR beta chain described here comes from a study of blood T cell repertoires in COVID-19. Study background: Sites across the United States, Italy and Spain contributed samples from acute and convalescent COVID-19. T cells, B-cell-depleted T cells, or PBMCs provided the cDNA or gDNA that served as material.

Original handling: The authors estimated nucleated cell counts from reference gene primer amplification. TCRdb keeps only in-frame clones here, not all; method: immunoSEQ multiplex PCR. The V and J calls and clone size are taken from that table; D and trimming were inferred from the DNA. The top ten hold approximately 2.2% of the sample, which has around 160,000 clones, approximately 90% seen once. Germline CDR1 is SGHRS and CDR2 is YFSETQ. V gave up 1 base and J gave up 6 bases; unmatched junction bases: 6. The CDR3 is 15 amino acids. The specimen sequenced was peripheral blood. This clonotype was sampled from a young man with acute or convalescent COVID-19. V and J are TRBV5-1 and TRBJ2-1; 8 nucleotides agree with TRBD1. The CDR3 sequence: CASSLSGQGGNEQFF. The DNA for the CDR3 is TGCGCCAGCAGCTTGAGCGGACAGGGTGGCAATGAGCAGTTCTTC.